This T cell receptor (beta chain) comes out of a study of OX40 agonist ivuxolimab in advanced cancers. Study background: Patients were infused with ivuxolimab every 2 weeks at 0.01 to 10 mg/kg. Having had anti-PD-1, anti-PD-L1 or anti-CTLA-4 therapy before was allowed, and approximately 40% had some. Three patients, one with hepatocellular carcinoma and two with cutaneous melanoma, responded partially.

Data came from immunoSEQ multiplex PCR; TCRdb stores just in-frame clones and leaves some out. This table holds fewer than 70,000 clones, roughly nine tenths found once. Germline lookup yields CDR1 LNHNV and CDR2 YYDKDF (reference sequence). The CDR3 loop spans 17 amino acids. The J segment lost 5 bases and the V segment lost 0 bases, leaving 12 bases of the junction unmatched. Cycle 7 day 1, cycle 4 day 1, and baseline were the timepoints at which blood was sampled. The source is an adult with an advanced solid tumor such as melanoma, head and neck, liver or kidney cancer. This rearrangement joins TRBV15 to TRBJ1-2, with TRBD1 identical over 7 bases. The specimen comprised CD4+ or CD8+ T cells sorted from blood, sampled in a trial of the OX40 agonist ivuxolimab. The CDR3 reads CATSRERGTRQGYGYTF. CDR3 DNA sequence: TGTGCCACCAGCAGAGAAAGGGGGACTAGACAGGGTTATGGCTACACCTTC.